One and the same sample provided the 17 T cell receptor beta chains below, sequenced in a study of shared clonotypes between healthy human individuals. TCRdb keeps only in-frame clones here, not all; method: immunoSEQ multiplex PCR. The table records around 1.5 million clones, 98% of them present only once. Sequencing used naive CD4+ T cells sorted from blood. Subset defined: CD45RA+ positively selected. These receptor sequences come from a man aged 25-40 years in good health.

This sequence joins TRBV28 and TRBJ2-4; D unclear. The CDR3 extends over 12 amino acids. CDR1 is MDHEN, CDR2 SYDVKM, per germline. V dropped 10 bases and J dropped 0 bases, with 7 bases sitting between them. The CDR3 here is CATGVAKNIQYF. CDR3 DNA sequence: TGTGCCACTGGGGTAGCCAAAAACATTCAGTACTTC.

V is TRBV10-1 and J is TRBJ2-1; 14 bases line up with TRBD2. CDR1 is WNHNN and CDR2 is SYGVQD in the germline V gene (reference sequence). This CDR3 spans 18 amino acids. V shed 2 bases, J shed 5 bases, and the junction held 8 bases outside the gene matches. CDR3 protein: CASSEGPTGLAGDNEQFF. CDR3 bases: TGCGCCAGCAGTGAGGGGCCAACGGGACTAGCGGGAGACAATGAGCAGTTCTTC.

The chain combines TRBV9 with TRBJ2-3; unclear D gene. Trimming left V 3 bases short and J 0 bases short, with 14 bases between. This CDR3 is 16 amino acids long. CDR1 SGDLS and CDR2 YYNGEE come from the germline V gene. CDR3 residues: CASSGGSSISTDTQYF. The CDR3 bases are TGTGCCAGCAGCGGTGGCAGTTCCATTAGCACAGATACGCAGTATTTT.

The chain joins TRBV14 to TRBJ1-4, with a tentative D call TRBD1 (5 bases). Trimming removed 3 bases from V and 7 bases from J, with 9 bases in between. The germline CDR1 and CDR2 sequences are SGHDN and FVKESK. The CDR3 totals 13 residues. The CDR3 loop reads CASSHRESEKLFF. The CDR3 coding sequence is TGTGCCAGCAGCCACAGGGAGAGTGAAAAACTGTTTTTT.

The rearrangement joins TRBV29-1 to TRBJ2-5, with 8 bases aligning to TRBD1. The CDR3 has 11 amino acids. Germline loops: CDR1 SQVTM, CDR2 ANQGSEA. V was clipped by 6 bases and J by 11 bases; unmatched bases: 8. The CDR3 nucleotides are TGCAGCGTCTCGGCGGGACAGGAGCAGTACTTC. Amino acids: CSVSAGQEQYF.

This CDR3 is CASKKPGQNYGYTF. DNA of the CDR3: TGTGCCAGCAAAAAACCCGGGCAGAACTATGGCTACACCTTC. V gene TRBV6-5 combines with J gene TRBJ1-2; D call uncertain. V shed 7 bases and J shed 2 bases, with 14 bases lying between them. CDR3 size: 14 residues. The V gene's germline CDR1 is MNHEY and CDR2 SVGAGI.

The CDR3 DNA is TGTGCCAGTAGTATAGTCGGAGGGAGCGAGCAGTACTTC. Translation gives CASSIVGGSEQYF. The V call is TRBV19, the J call TRBJ2-7, with D perhaps matching TRBD2 (6 bases). CDR1 and CDR2 from the germline V gene are LNHDA and SQIVND (reference sequence). V was trimmed by 1 base and J by 6 bases, leaving 10 bases between them. This CDR3 has 13 amino acids.

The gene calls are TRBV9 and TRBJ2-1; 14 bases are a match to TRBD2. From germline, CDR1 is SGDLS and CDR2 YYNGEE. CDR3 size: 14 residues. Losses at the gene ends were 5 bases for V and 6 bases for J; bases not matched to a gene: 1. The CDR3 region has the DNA TGTGCCAGCAGTGGACTAGCGGGAGGCAATGAGCAGTTCTTC. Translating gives CASSGLAGGNEQFF.

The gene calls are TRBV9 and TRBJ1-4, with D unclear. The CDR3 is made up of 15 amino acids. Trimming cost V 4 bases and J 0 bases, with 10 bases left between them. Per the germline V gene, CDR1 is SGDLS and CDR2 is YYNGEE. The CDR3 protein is CASSFGLATNEKLFF. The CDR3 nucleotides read TGTGCCAGCAGCTTCGGCCTTGCAACTAATGAAAAACTGTTTTTT.

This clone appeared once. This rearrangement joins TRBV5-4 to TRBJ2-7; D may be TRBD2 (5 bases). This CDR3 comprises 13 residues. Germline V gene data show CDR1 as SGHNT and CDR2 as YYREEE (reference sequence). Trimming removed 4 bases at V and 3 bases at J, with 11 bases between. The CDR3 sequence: CASSVDLYYEQYF. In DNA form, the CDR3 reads TGTGCCAGCAGCGTGGACTTATACTACGAGCAGTACTTC. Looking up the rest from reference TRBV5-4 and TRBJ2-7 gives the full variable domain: ETGVTQSPTHLIKTRGQQVTLRCSSQSGHNTVSWYQQALGQGPQFIFQYYREEENGRGNFPPRFSGLQFPNYSSELNVNALELDDSALYLCASSVDLYYEQYFGPGTRLTVT.

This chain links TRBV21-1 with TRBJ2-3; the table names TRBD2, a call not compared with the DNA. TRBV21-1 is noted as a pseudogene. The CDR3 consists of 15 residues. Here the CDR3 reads CASSKGLESTDTQYF. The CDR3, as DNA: TGTGCCAGCAGCAAGGGACTAGAAAGCACAGATACGCAGTATTTT.

The CDR3 sequence: CASRRQGDSYEQYF. Here the CDR3 DNA reads TGTGCCAGTAGGAGACAAGGAGACTCCTACGAGCAGTACTTC. The gene calls are TRBV19 and TRBJ2-7; D remains unclear. The germline V gene has CDR1 LNHDA and CDR2 SQIVND (reference sequence). V was cut by 6 bases and J by 0 bases, with 12 bases left in between. The CDR3 totals 14 residues.

The DNA of the CDR3 is TGTGCCAGCAGCGTTACAGGGGTCTATAGCAATCAGCCCCAGCATTTT. Residues: CASSVTGVYSNQPQHF. The chain carries TRBV5-8 and TRBJ1-5; TRBD1 matches 7 bases. The junction had 7 bases not matched to a gene; V was cut back by 4 bases and J by 0 bases. The length of the CDR3 is 16 residues. Germline loops: CDR1 SGHTS, CDR2 YDEGEE. The entire variable domain, with the rest obtained from reference TRBV5-8 and TRBJ1-5, is as follows: EAGVTQSPTHLIKTRGQQATLRCSPISGHTSVYWYQQALGLGLQFLLWYDEGEERNRGNFPPRFSGRQFPNYSSELNVNALELEDSALYLCASSVTGVYSNQPQHFGDGTRLSIL.

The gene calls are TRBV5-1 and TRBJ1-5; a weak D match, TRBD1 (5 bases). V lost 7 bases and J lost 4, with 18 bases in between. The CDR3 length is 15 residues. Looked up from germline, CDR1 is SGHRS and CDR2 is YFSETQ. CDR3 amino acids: CASSLFTGLNQPQHF. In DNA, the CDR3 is TGCGCCAGCTCTTTGTTTACAGGATTGAATCAGCCCCAGCATTTT.

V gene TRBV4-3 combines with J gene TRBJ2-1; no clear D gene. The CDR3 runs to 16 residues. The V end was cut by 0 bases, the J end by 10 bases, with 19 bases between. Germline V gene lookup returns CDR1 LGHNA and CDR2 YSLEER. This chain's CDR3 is CASSQDHSWGIGEQFF. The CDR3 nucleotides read TGCGCCAGCAGCCAAGACCACAGTTGGGGAATAGGAGAGCAGTTCTTC.

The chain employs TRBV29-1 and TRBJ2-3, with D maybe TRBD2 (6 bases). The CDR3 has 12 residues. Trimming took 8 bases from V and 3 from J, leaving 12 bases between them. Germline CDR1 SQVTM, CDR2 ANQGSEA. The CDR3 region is CSHYGRTDTQYF. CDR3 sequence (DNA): TGCAGCCATTACGGGAGAACAGATACGCAGTATTTT.

The CDR3 reads CASSFGPRKYF. CDR3 DNA: TGTGCCAGCAGCTTCGGACCGAGGAAGTACTTC. This chain joins TRBV11-2 and TRBJ2-7; no clear D gene. Germline CDR1 is SGHAT and CDR2 is FQNNGV. This CDR3 region has 11 residues. The germline V and J ends were trimmed by 3 bases and 11 bases, with 11 bases remaining between them.